The rows below give T cell receptor beta chains drawn from one sample of a study of T cell responses to AZD1222 COVID-19 vaccine. Sequenced by immunoSEQ multiplex PCR; TCRdb stores in-frame clones only, minus some. Of approximately 150,000 clones listed, around 93% are singletons. Sequences were derived from peripheral blood, sampled on day 0 of AZD1222 vaccination. Receptor source: an adult in good health. Both conserved end residues are part of each CDR3.

>TRBJ2-3|17|TRBV7-8
CASSLYGTGGPTDTQYF
>TRBJ2-3|14|TRBV5-4
CASSLWGGADTQYF
>TRBJ2-5|14|TRBV5-8
CASSRGGDRETQYF
>TRBJ1-2|13|TRBV18
CASSRDGNYGYTF
>TRBJ1-5|14|TRBV2
CASSGQGSNQPQHF
>TRBJ1-1|13|TRBV15
CATSRGGESEAFF
>TRBJ1-2|11|TRBV10-2
CASSERQTYTF
>TRBJ1-1|12|TRBV6-5
CATSGVNTEAFF
>TRBJ1-1|16|TRBV7-6
CASSLEVHHQNTEAFF
>TRBJ1-2|15|TRBV6-5
CASSYSGERSRGYTF
>TRBJ2-7|15|TRBV11-2
CASSLGAGVGYEQYF
>TRBJ2-2|15|TRBV29-1
CSVGPGGGSTGELFF
>TRBJ1-4|14|TRBV28
CASCQGPTNEKLFF
>TRBJ2-2|14|TRBV19
CASRWRGGTGELFF
>TRBJ2-2|13|TRBV11-2
CASSLFLAGELFF
>TRBJ1-1|14|TRBV4-1
CASSPSQGGTEAFF
>TRBJ1-1|14|TRBV5-1
CASSLRTGNTEAFF
>TRBJ1-5|13|TRBV7-9
CASSQGVSQPQHF
>TRBJ1-2|10|TRBV3-1/TRBV3-2
CASSQDTDTF
>TRBJ2-7|13|TRBV9
CASSAQRHYEQYF
>TRBJ1-5|14|TRBV5-6
CASSPFYGNQPQHF
>TRBJ1-1|11|TRBV9
CASSVGVGAFF
>TRBJ2-1|13|TRBV6-5
CASGRESHNEQFF
>TRBJ2-1|14|TRBV27
CASSPSGVHNEQFF
>TRBJ2-1|16|TRBV9
CASSVLSGGATNEQFF
>TRBJ1-1|16|TRBV4-2
CASSQNAGRANTEAFF
>TRBJ2-1|15|TRBV2
CASRETSGTYNEQFF
>TRBJ2-1|14|TRBV9
CASSVGWLNNEQFF
>TRBJ2-3|21|TRBV30
CAWRTVTGTSGGGYRSDTQYF
>TRBJ2-1|15|TRBV10-3
CAISESRGNYNEQFF
>TRBJ2-1|16|TRBV7-6
CASSPPVAGGYNEQFF
>TRBJ1-1|15|TRBV7-9
CASSPIQGVNTEAFF
>TRBJ1-1|13|TRBV30
CACRTRMNTEAFF
>TRBJ2-7|14|TRBV28
CASSLGQDTYEQYF
>TRBJ2-3|13|TRBV27
CASSSNPLDTQYF
>TRBJ1-1|14|TRBV5-1
CASSPDREGTEAFF
>TRBJ2-7|14|TRBV28
CASSSPRREAEQYF
>TRBJ2-5|15|TRBV5-1
CASSLEGQVGETQYF
>TRBJ1-1|13|TRBV6-2/TRBV6-3
CASSYGGRTEAFF
>TRBJ2-7|15|TRBV4-2
CASSQGRTSVYEQYF
>TRBJ2-1|13|TRBV19
CASSPGGVNEQFF
>TRBJ1-2|15|TRBV9
CASSVTGPHLGGYTF
>TRBJ2-5|15|TRBV2
CASSEGGGPQETQYF
>TRBJ2-7|21|TRBV6-2/TRBV6-3
CASSYLKLDTSGRARRYEQYF
>TRBJ2-2|16|TRBV9
CASSLGTSGSPGELFF
>TRBJ1-5|17|TRBV9
CASSPGTGVDSVQPQHF
>TRBJ1-6|15|TRBV28
CATSGYGGRRAPIHF
>TRBJ2-2|17|TRBV5-1
CASSLGTSDTNTGELFF